A selection of T cell receptor beta chains follows, all from one sample in a study of cytomegalovirus exposure and HLA in healthy donors. Sequenced by immunoSEQ multiplex PCR; TCRdb stores in-frame clones only, minus some. In the table there are some 74,000 clones, 93% of which are singletons. The sample consisted of PBMCs. Receptors originate from a woman aged 25-40 years in good health and CMV-seronegative. Each CDR3 is given without its conserved first and last residue.

v_gene,j_gene,CDR3aa
TRBV27,TRBJ2-7,ASSLSPGAHEQY
TRBV5-4,TRBJ1-3,ASSRAGTVSSGNTIY
TRBV30,TRBJ2-4,AWSAIDRFLVAKNIQY
TRBV7-6,TRBJ2-1,ASSSSGTSGSYNEQF
TRBV19,TRBJ1-1,ASSRGGGMNTEAF
TRBV5-1,TRBJ2-5,ASSSGQVQETQY
TRBV12-2,TRBJ1-5,ASRLARGGRFCQPQH
TRBV30,TRBJ1-4,AWSGDGSEKLF
TRBV30,TRBJ2-7,AWAGSYEQY
TRBV28,TRBJ2-7,ASSTETTGYEQY
TRBV7-9,TRBJ1-1,ASSLTGIEAF
TRBV7-2,TRBJ1-4,ASSLPGTANEKLF
TRBV7-9,TRBJ1-3,ASSLAGAGNTIY
TRBV6-6,TRBJ1-2,ASRPQGALSYT
TRBV30,TRBJ2-5,AWSREALGTQY
TRBV5-1,TRBJ1-1,ASSLEGLTGTEAF
TRBV5-4,TRBJ1-1,ASSLEGQGLMNTEAF
TRBV27,TRBJ1-1,ASNRQGPNTEAF
TRBV2,TRBJ1-4,ASTERGDNEKLF
TRBV7-2,TRBJ2-3,ASSSRQGDLGQY
TRBV28,TRBJ1-1,ASSLRTAALNTEAF
TRBV15,TRBJ2-1,ATSGGTSGYNEQF
TRBV4-3,TRBJ2-1,ASSQEAGALHNEQF
TRBV7-2,TRBJ1-1,ASSLNRGNTEAF
TRBV5-1,TRBJ1-1,ASSSAGGNTEAF
TRBV9,TRBJ1-4,ASSPQGALEKLF
TRBV15,TRBJ2-7,ATSRDRVAYEQY
TRBV19,TRBJ2-3,ASTLLAGGTTDTQY
TRBV27,TRBJ2-5,ASSPSGGPYQETQY
TRBV7-8,TRBJ1-1,ASSLSGQKNTEAF
TRBV4-3,TRBJ1-1,ASSRDVGQVGRNTEAF
TRBV5-6,TRBJ1-2,ASRDRGTSNYGYT
TRBV13,TRBJ2-7,ASSLRGVAGGRRSYEQY
TRBV10-3,TRBJ2-7,AISGLAGGIYEQY
TRBV7-8,TRBJ1-4,ASSPRTQTGEKLF
TRBV9,TRBJ2-1,ASSPPFAGGNEQF
TRBV5-1,TRBJ2-2,ASSLATGWFTGELF
TRBV11-2,TRBJ2-3,ASLNLGGARKDTQY
TRBV7-9,TRBJ1-1,ASSRTGNTEAF
TRBV6-5,TRBJ2-1,ASSSFSGGSYNEQF
TRBV2,TRBJ1-4,ASRRQGEKLF
TRBV20-1,TRBJ2-3,SASDVYTQY
TRBV5-6,TRBJ2-1,ASSLSVYSSYNEQF
TRBV4-3,TRBJ1-2,ASSQDGRANYGYT
TRBV5-1,TRBJ2-7,ASSLYAGTASYEQY
TRBV25-1,TRBJ2-1,ASTGSGKRNEQF
TRBV5-1,TRBJ1-5,ASSIDRNQPQH
TRBV4-1,TRBJ1-5,ASSQDTGEQPQH
TRBV7-6,TRBJ2-5,ASSPGVGLAGEETQY
TRBV5-6,TRBJ1-1,ASSLAAWTEQSNTEAF
TRBV11-2,TRBJ2-7,ASSSSFGVAGTYEQY
TRBV4-2,TRBJ2-5,ASSLGTSGIGETQY
TRBV2,TRBJ2-3,ASTPGGRVAGGTDTQY
TRBV27,TRBJ1-1,ASRPAKAGGRDEAF
TRBV9,TRBJ2-5,ASSVGQGTETQY
TRBV5-1,TRBJ1-1,ASRGGHTEAF
TRBV15,TRBJ1-2,ATSSLTGLYGYT
TRBV18,TRBJ2-5,ASSPTKPGQDQETQY
TRBV5-1,TRBJ1-1,ASSLDSMNTEAF
TRBV16,TRBJ1-2,ASSQFDRPHGYT